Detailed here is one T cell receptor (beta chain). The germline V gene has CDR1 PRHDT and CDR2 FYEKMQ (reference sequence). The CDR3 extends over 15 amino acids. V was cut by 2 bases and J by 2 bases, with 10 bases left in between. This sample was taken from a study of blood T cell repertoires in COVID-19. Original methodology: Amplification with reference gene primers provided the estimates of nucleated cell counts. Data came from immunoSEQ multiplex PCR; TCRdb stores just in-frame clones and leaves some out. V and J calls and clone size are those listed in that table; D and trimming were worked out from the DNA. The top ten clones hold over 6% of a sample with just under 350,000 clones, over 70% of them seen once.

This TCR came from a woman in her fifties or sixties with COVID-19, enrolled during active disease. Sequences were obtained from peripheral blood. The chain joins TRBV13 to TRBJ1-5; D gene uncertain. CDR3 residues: CASSLSSDGNQPQHF. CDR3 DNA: TGTGCCAGCAGCTTATCCAGCGACGGCAATCAGCCCCAGCATTTT.